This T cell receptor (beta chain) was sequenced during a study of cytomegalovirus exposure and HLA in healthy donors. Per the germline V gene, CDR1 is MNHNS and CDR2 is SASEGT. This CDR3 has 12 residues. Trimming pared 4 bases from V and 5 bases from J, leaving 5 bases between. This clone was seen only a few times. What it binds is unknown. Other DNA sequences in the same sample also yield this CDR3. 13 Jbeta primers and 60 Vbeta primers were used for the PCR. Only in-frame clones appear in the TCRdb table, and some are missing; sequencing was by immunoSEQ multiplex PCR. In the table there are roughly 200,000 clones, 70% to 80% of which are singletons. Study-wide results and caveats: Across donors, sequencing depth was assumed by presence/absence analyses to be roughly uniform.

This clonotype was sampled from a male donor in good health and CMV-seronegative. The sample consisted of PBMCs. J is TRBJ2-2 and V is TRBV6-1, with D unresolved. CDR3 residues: CASSVSTGELFF. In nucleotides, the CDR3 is TGTGCCAGCAGTGTGTCTACCGGGGAGCTGTTTTTT.